Given below is one TCR beta chain in context. Naive CD8 cells lacked CD45RO, underwent positive selection for CCR7 and left out terminally differentiated effector memory CD45RA+ cells. This CDR3 contains 14 residues. Trimming left V 5 bases short and J 6 bases short, with 17 bases between. Germline V lookup: CDR1 LNHDA, CDR2 SQIVND (reference sequence). The data were obtained in a study of shared clonotypes between healthy human individuals. TCRdb's copy holds only in-frame clones and misses some; the assay was immunoSEQ multiplex PCR. Here the sample spans about 2.1 million clones, around 95% being singletons.

The rearrangement joins TRBV19 to TRBJ2-7; D possibly matches TRBD1 or TRBD2 (6 bases each). Input material: naive CD8+ T cells from PBMCs. This receptor was obtained from a man aged 18 to 29 in good health. Some clones in this sample may be carry-over from other donors' samples. The CDR3 reads CASSFGGPGTEQYF. CDR3 coding DNA: TGTGCCAGTAGTTTCGGGGGCCCCGGCACCGAGCAGTACTTC.